The entry that follows covers one TCR beta chain sequence. Its target is not known. The data were obtained in a study of OX40 agonist ivuxolimab in advanced cancers. Study-level background: Treatment of patients was with ivuxolimab, an agonistic anti-OX40 (CD134) antibody. The patients received ivuxolimab by intravenous route every 2 weeks at 0.01 to 10 mg/kg. A partial response was reached by three patients: one with hepatocellular carcinoma and two with cutaneous melanoma.

Method: immunoSEQ multiplex PCR; TCRdb's copy keeps in-frame clones and lacks some. The sample contains around 80,000 clones, around 87% of which appear only once. Study-level findings and limits: More expanded clones were found, on average, in CD8+ than in CD4+ T cells.

Germline CDR1 and CDR2: SGHTA and FQGNSA. Trimming removed 5 bases from V and 2 bases from J; junction bases left unmatched: 5. This CDR3 region has 18 residues. This chain connects TRBV7-2 to TRBJ2-6; 14 bases are shared with TRBD2. The sample here was CD4+ or CD8+ T cells sorted from blood, taken in a trial of the OX40 agonist ivuxolimab. The sequence was collected from an adult with an advanced solid tumor such as melanoma, head and neck, liver or kidney cancer. The chain's CDR3 is CASSTGLAGAAGANVLTF. The CDR3 DNA follows: TGTGCCAGCAGCACGGGACTAGCGGGAGCGGCTGGGGCCAACGTCCTGACTTTC.